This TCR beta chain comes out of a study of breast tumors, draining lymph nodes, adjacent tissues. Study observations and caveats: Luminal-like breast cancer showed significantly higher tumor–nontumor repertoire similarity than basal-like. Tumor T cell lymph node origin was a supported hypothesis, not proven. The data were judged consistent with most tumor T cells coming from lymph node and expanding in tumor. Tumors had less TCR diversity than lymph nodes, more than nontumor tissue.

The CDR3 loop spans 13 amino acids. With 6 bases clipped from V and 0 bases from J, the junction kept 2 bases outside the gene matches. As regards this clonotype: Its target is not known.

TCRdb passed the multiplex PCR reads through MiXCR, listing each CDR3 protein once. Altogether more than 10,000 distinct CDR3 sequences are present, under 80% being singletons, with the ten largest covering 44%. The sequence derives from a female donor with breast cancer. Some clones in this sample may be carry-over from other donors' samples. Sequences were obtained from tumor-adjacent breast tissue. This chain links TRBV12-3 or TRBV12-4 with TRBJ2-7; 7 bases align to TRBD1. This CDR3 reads CASSRTGSYEQYF. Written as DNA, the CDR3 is TGTGCCAGCAGCCGGACAGGCTCCTACGAGCAGTACTTC.